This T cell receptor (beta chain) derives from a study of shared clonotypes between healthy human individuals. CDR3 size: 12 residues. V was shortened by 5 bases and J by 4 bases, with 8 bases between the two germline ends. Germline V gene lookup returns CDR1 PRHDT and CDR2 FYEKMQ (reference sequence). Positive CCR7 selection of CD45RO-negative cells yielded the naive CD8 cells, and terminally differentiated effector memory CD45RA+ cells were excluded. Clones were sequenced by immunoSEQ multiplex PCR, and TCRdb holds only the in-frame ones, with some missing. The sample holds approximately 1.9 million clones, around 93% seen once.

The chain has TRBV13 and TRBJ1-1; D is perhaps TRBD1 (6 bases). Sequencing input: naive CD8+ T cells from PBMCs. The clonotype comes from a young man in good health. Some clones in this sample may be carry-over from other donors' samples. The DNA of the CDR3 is TGTGCCAGCAGCCCAGGGGCCACTGAAGCTTTCTTT. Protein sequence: CASSPGATEAFF.